These T cell receptor beta chains were read from a single sample in a study of blood T cell repertoires in COVID-19. Some clones are missing from TCRdb's copy, which holds only in-frame ones; the method was immunoSEQ multiplex PCR. This sample carries over 120,000 clones, roughly 89% of them seen once, and the ten largest clones take over 8.5%. Source material: peripheral blood. The receptors originated from a woman aged 50 to 65 with active or convalescent COVID-19. CDR3s leave out the opening cysteine and the closing phenylalanine or tryptophan. Some rows mark clone size as missing; the rest say once, few, many or name a class of expanded clone.

v_gene: TRBV2
abundance: -
CDR3aa: ASSETGGNTIY

v_gene: TRBV27
abundance: -
CDR3aa: ASSWGGNEQF

v_gene: TRBV29-1
abundance: -
CDR3aa: SVGQQYGYT

v_gene: TRBV20-1
abundance: -
CDR3aa: SASLRGQETQY

v_gene: TRBV2
abundance: once
CDR3aa: ASRVTVATQY

v_gene: TRBV27
abundance: -
CDR3aa: ASRLGQGNSPLH

v_gene: TRBV4-1
abundance: few
CDR3aa: ASSQVPRTGGQPQH

v_gene: TRBV30
abundance: -
CDR3aa: AWSVSGYTGELF

v_gene: TRBV5-1
abundance: once
CDR3aa: ASSGTGDVGNTIY

v_gene: TRBV24-1
abundance: -
CDR3aa: ATAMVNQPQH

v_gene: TRBV4-3
abundance: -
CDR3aa: ASSQDRTGTDTDTQY

v_gene: TRBV6-2/TRBV6-3
abundance: -
CDR3aa: ASSLRDRAVQPQH

v_gene: TRBV28
abundance: few
CDR3aa: ASRLGQGARQPQH

v_gene: TRBV19
abundance: -
CDR3aa: ASSIMGTGAEAF

v_gene: TRBV6-2/TRBV6-3
abundance: -
CDR3aa: ASSPTRYYEQY

v_gene: TRBV4-3
abundance: -
CDR3aa: ASSQGLARETQY

v_gene: TRBV7-9
abundance: -
CDR3aa: ASSLVGEAGGVDTQY

v_gene: TRBV28
abundance: -
CDR3aa: ASRVVGSTDTQY

v_gene: TRBV7-8
abundance: -
CDR3aa: ASSLDGTSLFLAQF

v_gene: TRBV5-1
abundance: -
CDR3aa: ASSLGGRVDEKLF

v_gene: TRBV6-5
abundance: -
CDR3aa: ASSTPGGNTIY

v_gene: TRBV30
abundance: -
CDR3aa: AWNRDRNTGELF

v_gene: TRBV28
abundance: -
CDR3aa: ASSPLIRVAEAF

v_gene: TRBV24-1
abundance: -
CDR3aa: ATSDGTGVTDGYT

v_gene: TRBV7-2
abundance: once
CDR3aa: ASSPGQANEKLF

v_gene: TRBV5-5
abundance: -
CDR3aa: ASTSDRDIWSYGYT

v_gene: TRBV4-1
abundance: -
CDR3aa: ASSSTSGIADTQY

v_gene: TRBV2
abundance: -
CDR3aa: ASRTGTSGSEQF

v_gene: TRBV19
abundance: -
CDR3aa: ATSPGQGSYGYT

v_gene: TRBV27
abundance: -
CDR3aa: ASSLSATATYEQY

v_gene: TRBV4-3
abundance: few
CDR3aa: ASSQDGGEWDTQY

v_gene: TRBV5-1
abundance: -
CDR3aa: ASSLVGGWSYEQY

v_gene: TRBV9
abundance: -
CDR3aa: ASSASNRGNTEAF

v_gene: TRBV28
abundance: -
CDR3aa: ASSFRGFFSGNTIY

v_gene: TRBV28
abundance: -
CDR3aa: ASSLSGNTIY

v_gene: TRBV2
abundance: many
CDR3aa: ASTLRTSGGDEQY

v_gene: TRBV7-2
abundance: -
CDR3aa: ASSPRQTLPYEQY

v_gene: TRBV4-3
abundance: -
CDR3aa: ASSQETSGVEQF

v_gene: TRBV7-2
abundance: -
CDR3aa: ASSLVGGREQY

v_gene: TRBV29-1
abundance: -
CDR3aa: SVDGLAAHNEQF